This T cell receptor beta chain stems from a study of blood T cells in healthy people across ages. A second PCR of roughly 7 to 11 cycles used a sample-barcoded 5' primer and a J-beta primer mix. MiXCR, run by TCRdb on the 5' RACE reads, gives a single entry per CDR3 protein. The table records hundreds of thousands of distinct CDR3 sequences, roughly half of them present only once. Losses at the gene ends were 2 bases for V and 0 bases for J; bases not matched to a gene: 7. CDR1 and CDR2 from the germline V gene are SGHVS and FQNEAQ. This CDR3 comprises 17 residues. Study-wide points: Age advanced and TCR beta diversity per million T cells fell, roughly linearly.

This clonotype was counted only a few times. Its specificity is not known. This TCR was sampled from an elderly woman in good health. Sequencing was performed on blood. This chain joins TRBV7-8 and TRBJ1-5; 7 bases are a match to TRBD1. This CDR3 is CASSLRTGPYSNQPQHF. CDR3 bases: TGTGCCAGCAGCTTACGGACAGGCCCCTATAGCAATCAGCCCCAGCATTTT.